Listed here are 12 T cell receptor beta chains from one sample, sequenced in a study of blood T cell repertoires in COVID-19 (dated by TCRdb to 2020 to 2022). Libraries were constructed by the immunoSEQ multiplex PCR assay. In TCRdb, the immuneACCESS table is reduced to in-frame sequences with V and J assigned. These tables do not hold every clone; where another copy was compared, an unresolved V gene accounts for under half, and the others remain unexplained. Counted in this sample were roughly 200,000 clones; roughly 88% of them appeared once. More than 25% of the sample rests with the top ten. The sequenced sample consisted of peripheral blood. Receptor source: a man between 35 and 55 years old with acute or convalescent COVID-19.

The V call is TRBV11-2, the J call TRBJ2-7, with D perhaps TRBD1 (5 bases). This CDR3 is built from 14 residues. Trimming left V 5 bases short and J 5 bases short, with 16 bases between. Germline V gene lookup returns CDR1 SGHAT and CDR2 FQNNGV. CDR3 DNA sequence: TGTGCCAGCAGCGTCAATAGGGGTCGGGACGAGCAGTACTTC. Its translation: CASSVNRGRDEQYF.

J is TRBJ1-2 and V is TRBV30; TRBD1 matches 11 bases. The CDR3 sequence is 15 residues long. The V gene end was trimmed by 2 bases and the J gene end by 7 bases; junction bases not matched to a gene: 9. Germline lookup yields CDR1 GTSNPN and CDR2 SVGIG (reference sequence). CDR3 sequence reads: CAWSRHGQGAGGYTF. The CDR3 DNA is TGTGCCTGGAGTCGTCACGGACAGGGGGCCGGTGGCTACACCTTC.

V gene TRBV10-3 combines with J gene TRBJ2-7; 9 nucleotides line up with TRBD1. Looked up from germline, CDR1 is ENHRY and CDR2 is SYGVKD. This CDR3 region has 14 residues. V shed 3 bases, J shed 7 bases, and the junction held 7 bases outside the gene matches. Written as DNA, the CDR3 is TGTGCCATCAGTGATGGACAGGGGACGGGAGAGCAGTACTTC. It yields the protein CAISDGQGTGEQYF.

The chain carries TRBV19 and TRBJ2-5; 15 nucleotides agree with TRBD2. The CDR3 length is 19 residues. V gave up 4 bases and J gave up 3 bases; unmatched junction bases: 12. CDR1 is LNHDA, CDR2 SQIVND, per germline (reference sequence). In DNA, the CDR3 is TGTGCCAGTAGTACGGATCGGACTAGCGGGAGGGCCCTAGAAGAGACCCAGTACTTC. Translated: CASSTDRTSGRALEETQYF.

The genes are TRBV28 and TRBJ2-5; TRBD1 matches 10 bases. The CDR3 is made up of 14 amino acids. CDR1 and CDR2 from the germline V gene are MDHEN and SYDVKM. V lost 6 bases and J lost 5; bases outside the gene matches: 6. Here the CDR3 DNA reads TGTGCCAGCAGGGGGACAGGGGATTACGAGACCCAGTACTTC. Translating gives CASRGTGDYETQYF.

This clone was recorded once. V gene TRBV2 combines with J gene TRBJ1-4; maybe TRBD1 (6 bases). The length of the CDR3 is 14 residues. V lost 7 bases, J lost 5 bases, and 14 bases lay in between. The germline CDR1 and CDR2 sequences are SNHLY and FYNNEI. The CDR3 sequence: CASKRDKENEKLFF. CDR3 sequence (DNA): TGTGCCAGCAAACGGGACAAGGAGAATGAAAAACTGTTTTTT.

This chain uses TRBV27 with TRBJ2-7, with a possible D match to TRBD2 (5 bases). In germline, CDR1 is MNHEY, CDR2 SMNVEV (reference sequence). The CDR3 length is 15 residues. With 5 bases removed from V and 0 bases from J, the gap between germline ends came to 14 bases. CDR3 sequence (DNA): TGTGCCAGCAGTCCGGACTTCCCGATCTCCTACGAGCAGTACTTC. Its translation: CASSPDFPISYEQYF.

The chain recombines TRBV19 with TRBJ1-2, with 8 nucleotides matching TRBD1. The CDR3 extends over 13 amino acids. V trimming: 6 bases; J trimming: 4 bases; junction bases outside the gene matches: 4. Germline lookup yields CDR1 LNHDA and CDR2 SQIVND (reference sequence). The CDR3 protein is CASSHDRGYGYTF. As DNA, the CDR3 is TGTGCCAGTAGCCACGACAGGGGCTATGGCTACACCTTC.

The chain carries TRBV18 and TRBJ1-1; D is uncertain. CDR1 KGHSH and CDR2 LQKENI come from the germline V gene. V gave up 3 bases and J gave up 3 bases, with 8 bases separating them. CDR3 length equals 13 residues. The CDR3 reads CASSPGRDTEAFF. CDR3 DNA sequence: TGTGCCAGCTCACCGGGCAGAGACACTGAAGCTTTCTTT. Complete variable domain (other parts from reference TRBV18 and TRBJ1-1): NAGVMQNPRHLVRRRGQEARLRCSPMKGHSHVYWYRQLPEEGLKFMVYLQKENIIDESGMPKERFSAEFPKEGPSILRIQQVVRGDSAAYFCASSPGRDTEAFFGQGTRLTVV.

This clone was counted a few times. The J gene is TRBJ2-7, the V gene TRBV2; D is ambiguous. Germline-derived CDR1 and CDR2 are SNHLY and FYNNEI. V shed 1 base and J shed 6 bases, with 16 bases lying between them. The CDR3 runs to 15 residues. The CDR3 bases are TGTGCCAGCAGTGAAGTTTTGGGTCCGGCGGCCGAGCAGTACTTC. This sequence encodes CASSEVLGPAAEQYF.

V is TRBV4-1 and J is TRBJ2-7; maybe TRBD2 (5 bases). V shed 4 bases and J shed 6 bases, with 13 bases lying between them. Germline CDR1 and CDR2: MGHRA and YSYEKL. The CDR3 is 13 amino acids. Here the CDR3 DNA reads TGCGCCAGCAGCCGGACTCAGGACCGCGAGCAGTACTTC. Its protein is CASSRTQDREQYF.

This chain links TRBV19 with TRBJ1-1; D remains unclear. CDR3 size: 13 residues. V dropped 4 bases and J dropped 0 bases, with 6 bases sitting between them. CDR1 LNHDA and CDR2 SQIVND come from the germline V gene (reference sequence). CDR3 in DNA: TGTGCCAGTAGTACGTCTATGAACACTGAAGCTTTCTTT. Translated: CASSTSMNTEAFF.